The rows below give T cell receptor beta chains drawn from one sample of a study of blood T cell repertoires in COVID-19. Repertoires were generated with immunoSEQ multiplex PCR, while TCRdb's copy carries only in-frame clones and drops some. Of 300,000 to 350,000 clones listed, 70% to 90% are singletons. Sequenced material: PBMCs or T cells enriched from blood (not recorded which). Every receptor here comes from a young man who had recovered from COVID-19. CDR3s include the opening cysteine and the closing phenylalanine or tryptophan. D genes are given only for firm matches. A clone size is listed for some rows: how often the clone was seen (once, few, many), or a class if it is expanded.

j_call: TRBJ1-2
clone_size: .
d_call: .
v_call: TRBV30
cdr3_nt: TGTGCCTGGAAGCGACAACAGGCCTTTGGCTATGGCTACACCTTC
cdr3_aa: CAWKRQQAFGYGYTF

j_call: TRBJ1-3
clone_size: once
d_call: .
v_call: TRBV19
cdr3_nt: TGTGCCAGCAGACCTGGAGGGGCGACTGGAAACACCATATATTTT
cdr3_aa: CASRPGGATGNTIYF

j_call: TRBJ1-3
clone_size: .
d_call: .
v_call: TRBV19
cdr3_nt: TGTGCCAGTATGCCTACAGGGACTGGAAACACCATATATTTT
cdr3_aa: CASMPTGTGNTIYF

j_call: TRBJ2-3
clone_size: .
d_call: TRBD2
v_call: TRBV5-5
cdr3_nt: TGTGCCAGCAGCCTTGGGACTAGCGGGGGGTCAGATACGCAGTATTTT
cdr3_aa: CASSLGTSGGSDTQYF

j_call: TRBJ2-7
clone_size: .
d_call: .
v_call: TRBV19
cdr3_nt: TGTGCCAGTAGTATTATTGGCGGATCCTACGAGCAGTACTTC
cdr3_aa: CASSIIGGSYEQYF

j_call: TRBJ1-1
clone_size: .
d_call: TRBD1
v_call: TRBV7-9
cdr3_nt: TGTGCCAGCAGCTTAGTTCTTCAGGACAGGGGTTTCAGAGAAGCTTTCTTT
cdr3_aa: CASSLVLQDRGFREAFF

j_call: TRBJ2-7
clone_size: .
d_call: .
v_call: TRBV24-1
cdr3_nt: TGTGCCACCAGTAAGCAGGGTTACGAGCAGTACTTC
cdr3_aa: CATSKQGYEQYF

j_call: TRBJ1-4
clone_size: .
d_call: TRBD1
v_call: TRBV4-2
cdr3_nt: TGTGCCAGCAGCCCGAAAGAAGGATGGGACAGGGAAGGGAGGACTAATGAAAAACTGTTTTTT
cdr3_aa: CASSPKEGWDREGRTNEKLFF

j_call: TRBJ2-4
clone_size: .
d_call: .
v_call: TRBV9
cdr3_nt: TGTGCCAGCAGCGCCCAACTAGAAAGGATTCAGTACTTC
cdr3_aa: CASSAQLERIQYF

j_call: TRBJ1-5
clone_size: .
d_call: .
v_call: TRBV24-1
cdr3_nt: TGTGCCACCAGTGATCTCAAGACAGGAAATCAGCCCCAGCATTTT
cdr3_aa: CATSDLKTGNQPQHF

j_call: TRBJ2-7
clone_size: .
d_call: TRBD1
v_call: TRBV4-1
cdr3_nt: TGCGCCAGCAGCCAGGATGCCGGGACAGGGTACTACGAGCAGTACTTC
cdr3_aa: CASSQDAGTGYYEQYF

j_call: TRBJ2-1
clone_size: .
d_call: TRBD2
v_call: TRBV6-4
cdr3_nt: TGTGCCAGCAGTGACACTAGCGGGGGGTCCAATGAGCAGTTCTTC
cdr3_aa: CASSDTSGGSNEQFF

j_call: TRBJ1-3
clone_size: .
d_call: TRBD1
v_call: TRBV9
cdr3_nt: TGTGCCAGCAGCGTAGATATGAGGACAGGGAGGTTTTATGACTCTGGAAACACCATATATTTT
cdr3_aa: CASSVDMRTGRFYDSGNTIYF

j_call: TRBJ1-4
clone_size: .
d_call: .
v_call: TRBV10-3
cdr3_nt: TGTGCCATCAGTGATTGGGGGGACGGGAATGAAAAACTGTTTTTT
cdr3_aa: CAISDWGDGNEKLFF

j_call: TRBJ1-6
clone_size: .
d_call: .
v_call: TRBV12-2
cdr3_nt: TGTGCAAGTCGCTTCTCAAATTGGCAGTCACCCCTCCACTTT
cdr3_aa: CASRFSNWQSPLHF

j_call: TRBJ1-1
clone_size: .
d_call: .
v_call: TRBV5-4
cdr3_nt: TGTGCCAGCAGCGGACGCACTATCCAGGAGGTTCCAGCTTTCTTT
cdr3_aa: CASSGRTIQEVPAFF

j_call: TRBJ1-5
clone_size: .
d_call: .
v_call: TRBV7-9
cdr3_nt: TGTGCCAGCAGCCGGACAGACCTTAATCAGCCCCAGCATTTT
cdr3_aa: CASSRTDLNQPQHF

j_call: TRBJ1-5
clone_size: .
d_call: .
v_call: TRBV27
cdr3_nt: TGTGCCAGCAGTTTTGAGGGAGGGCAGCCCCAGCATTTT
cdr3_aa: CASSFEGGQPQHF

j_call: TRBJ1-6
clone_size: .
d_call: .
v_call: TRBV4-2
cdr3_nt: TGTGCCAGCAGCCGAGAAGTAGCTGCAGGGAGGGACTCACCCCTCCACTTT
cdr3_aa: CASSREVAAGRDSPLHF

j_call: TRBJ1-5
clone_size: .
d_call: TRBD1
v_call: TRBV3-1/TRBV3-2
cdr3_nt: TGTGCCAGCAGCCAAGCTCAGGGGGTTCAGCCCCAGCATTTT
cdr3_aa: CASSQAQGVQPQHF

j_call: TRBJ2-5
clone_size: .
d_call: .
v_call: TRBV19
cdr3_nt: TGTGCCAGTAGTATTACGGGGGGCCCCCAGTACTTC
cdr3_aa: CASSITGGPQYF

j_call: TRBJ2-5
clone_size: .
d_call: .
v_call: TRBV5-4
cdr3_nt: TGTGCCAGCAGCCTTCGGGATCAAGAGACCCAGTACTTC
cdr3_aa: CASSLRDQETQYF

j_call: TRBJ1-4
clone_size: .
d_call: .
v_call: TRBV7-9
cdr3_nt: TGTGCCAGCAGCTTGAGTGCAACTAATGAAAAACTGTTTTTT
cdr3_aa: CASSLSATNEKLFF

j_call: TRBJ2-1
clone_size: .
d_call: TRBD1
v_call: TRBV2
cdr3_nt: TGTGCCAGCAAAATCTTGTTCGGGACAGAATCACTCCAGGGCAATGAGCAGTTCTTC
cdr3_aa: CASKILFGTESLQGNEQFF

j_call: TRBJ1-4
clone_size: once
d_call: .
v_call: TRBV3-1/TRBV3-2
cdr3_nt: TGTGCCAGCAGCCGATCCCAGAGCCTTATACAGGGAACTAATGAAAAACTGTTTTTT
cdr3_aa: CASSRSQSLIQGTNEKLFF

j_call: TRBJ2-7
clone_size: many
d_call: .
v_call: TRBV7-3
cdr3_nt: TGTGCCAGCAGCCCCTCTGGGGGCGCCTACGAGCAGTACTTC
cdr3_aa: CASSPSGGAYEQYF

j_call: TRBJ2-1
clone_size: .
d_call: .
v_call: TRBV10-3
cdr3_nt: TGTGCCATCAGTGAGTCGGGCAGCTCCTACAATGAGCAGTTCTTC
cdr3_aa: CAISESGSSYNEQFF